This T cell receptor (beta chain) appears in the sequencing data of a study of PD-1 blockade in mismatch repair-deficient tumors. Overall study context: Patients had approximately 12 mismatch repair-deficient cancer types, all previously treated and progressing. Points from the study as a whole: Rapid post-treatment expansion, then contraction, generally preceding radiologic response, marked tumor-resident clones.

On this clone: Its target is unknown.

All patients were mismatch repair deficient, assessed by either PCR or immunohistochemistry. The V gene's germline CDR1 is SGHRS and CDR2 YFSETQ. The CDR3 has 15 amino acids. Germline trimming cut 3 bases from V and 0 bases from J; bases unmatched to any gene: 4. TCRdb's table, derived via immunoSEQ multiplex PCR, lists solely in-frame clones and lacks some. The table records some 130,000 clones, about 90% of them present only once. V and J are TRBV5-1 and TRBJ2-7; 9 nucleotides align to TRBD1. The TCR comes from an adult with mismatch repair-deficient cancer. This material consisted of peripheral blood, taken approximately 73 weeks after starting pembrolizumab. The CDR3 reads CASSSGTGFSYEQYF. CDR3 DNA sequence: TGCGCCAGCAGCTCCGGGACAGGGTTCTCCTACGAGCAGTACTTC.